The 9 T cell receptor beta chains in this list originate from one sample, sequenced in a study of blood T cell repertoires in COVID-19. This table comes from immunoSEQ multiplex PCR, and its TCRdb copy is limited to in-frame clones, with some not included. The table has about 270,000 clones, about 87% seen once. The sample was peripheral blood. Receptor source: a man between 60 and 70 years old who had recovered from COVID-19.

The J gene is TRBJ2-7, the V gene TRBV6-5; possibly TRBD2 for D (6 bases). There are 14 residues in the CDR3. Trimming removed 4 bases from V and 2 bases from J, with 12 bases in between. Germline assignment: CDR1 MNHEY and CDR2 SVGAGI. CDR3 in DNA: TGTGCCAGCAGTTCGGGGAGGAGCACCTACGAGCAGTACTTC. Translation: CASSSGRSTYEQYF.

V and J are TRBV6-1 and TRBJ2-3, with D tentatively TRBD1 (5 bases). Germline V lookup: CDR1 MNHNS, CDR2 SASEGT. CDR3 length: 14 residues. V was cut by 2 bases and J by 2 bases, with 8 bases left in between. CDR3: CASSENRPTDTQYF. The CDR3 bases are TGTGCCAGCAGTGAAAACAGGCCCACAGATACGCAGTATTTT.

The gene calls are TRBV5-1 and TRBJ1-3; 9 bases are a match to TRBD1. CDR1 and CDR2 (germline): SGHRS, YFSETQ. V gave up 2 bases and J gave up 4 bases; unmatched junction bases: 10. CDR3 size: 17 residues. The CDR3 DNA follows: TGCGCCAGCAGCTTATCCCCAACAGGGGGCGGAGGAAACACCATATATTTT. It yields the protein CASSLSPTGGGGNTIYF.

V usage is TRBV18 and J usage is TRBJ2-3, with 10 positions matching TRBD2. Germline values: CDR1 KGHSH, CDR2 LQKENI. The length of the CDR3 is 18 residues. The V gene end was trimmed by 2 bases and the J gene end by 3 bases; junction bases not matched to a gene: 11. The CDR3 region is CASSPISIGLAETDTQYF. CDR3 coding DNA: TGTGCCAGCTCACCAATATCAATCGGACTAGCGGAAACAGATACGCAGTATTTT.

The rearrangement links TRBV20-1 to TRBJ2-7, with 8 bases lining up with TRBD2. Germline V lookup: CDR1 DFQATT, CDR2 SNEGSKA (reference sequence). This CDR3 is 15 amino acids long. The junction had 8 bases not matched to a gene; V was cut back by 3 bases and J by 1 base. CDR3 region: CSASGVTSGSYEQYF. CDR3 coding DNA: TGCAGTGCTAGTGGGGTTACTAGCGGTTCCTACGAGCAGTACTTC.

V usage is TRBV2 and J usage is TRBJ2-7; D remains unclear. Germline CDR1 and CDR2: SNHLY and FYNNEI. The V gene lost 5 bases and the J gene lost 5 bases, with 7 bases spanning the gap. The CDR3 runs to 11 residues. The CDR3 bases are TGTGCCAGCAGTCCGCGGAACGAGCAGTACTTC. Its protein product is CASSPRNEQYF. Together with reference TRBV2 and TRBJ2-7, the CDR3 gives the full variable domain: EPEVTQTPSHQVTQMGQEVILRCVPISNHLYFYWYRQILGQKVEFLVSFYNNEISEKSEIFDDQFSVERPDGSNFTLKIRSTKLEDSAMYFCASSPRNEQYFGPGTRLTVT.

The CDR3 DNA reads TGTGCCAGCAGCCTTGAGGGCAACACCCCGCCGGATACGCAGTATTTT. It codes for CASSLEGNTPPDTQYF. This chain links TRBV9 with TRBJ2-3; a possible D gene is TRBD2 (5 bases). The V gene lost 4 bases and the J gene lost 6 bases, with 21 bases spanning the gap. Germline-derived CDR1 and CDR2 are SGDLS and YYNGEE. The CDR3 totals 16 residues.

This clone was detected a few times. J is TRBJ1-1 and V is TRBV12-3 or TRBV12-4; D ambiguous. Trimming took off 2 bases at V and 4 bases at J, with 8 bases between the two ends. The CDR3 loop spans 13 amino acids. CDR3 sequence (DNA): TGTGCCAGCAGTTTATTCGGCGGCACTGAAGCTTTCTTT. Its translation: CASSLFGGTEAFF.

CDR3 sequence: CASSQGVYNEQFF. CDR3 sequence (DNA): TGTGCCAGCAGCCAGGGAGTCTACAATGAGCAGTTCTTC. This sequence joins TRBV3-1 (or the pseudogene TRBV3-2) and TRBJ2-1, with a possible D match to TRBD2 (5 bases). The V gene lost 3 bases and the J gene lost 3 bases, with 6 bases spanning the gap. The CDR3 has 13 residues. Germline values: CDR1 LGHDT, CDR2 YNNKEL (reference sequence).